This TCR beta chain was obtained from a study of human T cells and chemical hapten exposure. As for the study in general: On 2 cm by 2 cm of upper inner arm skin, sensitization was performed with 2% DPC. Diphenylcyclopropenone doses were given weekly to the scalps of patients across the roughly 24-week study. TCR yield per sample varied, mainly due to pooled library volumes. Regarding the study as a whole: While controls formed fewer of them, expanded TCRs formed significantly more large CDR3 similarity clusters.

This CDR3 comprises 14 residues. The germline V gene has CDR1 SEHNR and CDR2 FQNEAQ (reference sequence). The germline V and J ends were trimmed by 5 bases and 0 bases, with 11 bases remaining between them. This clonotype was recorded a few times. The antigen is not known. In TCRdb, the RACE reads were re-called with MiXCR into one record per CDR3 protein. This sample has around 100,000 distinct CDR3 sequences, with 10% to 14% found just once. Time point specified: pre-sensitization, week 0. Noted treatment: therapeutic diphenylcyclopropenone sensitization with weekly scalp DPC. This chain links TRBV7-9 with TRBJ2-7; D remains unclear. The material was whole blood, obtained in connection with sensitization to the hapten diphenylcyclopropenone (DPC). This TCR came from a woman aged 55-70 years with alopecia areata. Some clones in this sample may be carry-over from other donors' samples. The CDR3 protein is CASSTDNSSYEQYF. CDR3 coding DNA: TGTGCCAGCAGCACCGACAACAGCTCCTACGAGCAGTACTTC.